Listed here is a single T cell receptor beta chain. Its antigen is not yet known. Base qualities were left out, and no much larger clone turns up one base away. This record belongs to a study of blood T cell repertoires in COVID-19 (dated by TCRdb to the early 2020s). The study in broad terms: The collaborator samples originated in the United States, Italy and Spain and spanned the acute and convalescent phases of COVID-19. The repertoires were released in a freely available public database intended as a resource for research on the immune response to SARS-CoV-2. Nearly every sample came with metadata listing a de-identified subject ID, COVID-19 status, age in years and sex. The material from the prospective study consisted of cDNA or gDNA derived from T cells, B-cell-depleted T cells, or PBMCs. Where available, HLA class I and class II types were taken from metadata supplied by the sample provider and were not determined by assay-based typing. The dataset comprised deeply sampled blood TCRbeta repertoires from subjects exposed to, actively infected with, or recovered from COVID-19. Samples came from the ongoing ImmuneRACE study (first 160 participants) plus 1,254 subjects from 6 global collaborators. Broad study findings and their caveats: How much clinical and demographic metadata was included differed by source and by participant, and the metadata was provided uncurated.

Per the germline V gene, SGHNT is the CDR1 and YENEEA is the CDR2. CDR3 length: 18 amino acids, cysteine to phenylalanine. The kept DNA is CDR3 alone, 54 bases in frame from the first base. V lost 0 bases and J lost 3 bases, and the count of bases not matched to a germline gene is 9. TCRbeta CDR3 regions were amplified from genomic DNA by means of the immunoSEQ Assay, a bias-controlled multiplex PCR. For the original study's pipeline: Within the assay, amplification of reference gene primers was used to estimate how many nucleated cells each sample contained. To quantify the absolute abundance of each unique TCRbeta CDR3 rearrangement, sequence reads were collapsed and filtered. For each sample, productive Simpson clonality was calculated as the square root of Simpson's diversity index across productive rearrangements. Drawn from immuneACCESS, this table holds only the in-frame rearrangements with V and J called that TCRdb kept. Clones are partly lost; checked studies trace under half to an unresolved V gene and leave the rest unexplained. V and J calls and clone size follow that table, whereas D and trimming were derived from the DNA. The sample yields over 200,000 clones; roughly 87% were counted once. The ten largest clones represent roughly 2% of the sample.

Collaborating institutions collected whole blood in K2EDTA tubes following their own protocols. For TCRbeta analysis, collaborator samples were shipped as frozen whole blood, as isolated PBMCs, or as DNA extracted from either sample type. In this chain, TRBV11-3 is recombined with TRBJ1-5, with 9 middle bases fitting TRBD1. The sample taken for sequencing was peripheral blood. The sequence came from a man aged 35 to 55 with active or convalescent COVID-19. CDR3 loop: CASSLDPDRGGNNQPQHF. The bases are TGTGCCAGCAGCTTAGATCCCGACAGGGGGGGAAACAATCAGCCCCAGCATTTT.